The rows below give T cell receptor beta chains drawn from one sample of a study of cytomegalovirus exposure and HLA in healthy donors. Using immunoSEQ multiplex PCR, the repertoire was profiled, and TCRdb retains in-frame clones only, with some absent. The data contain roughly 120,000 clones, over 15% of them singletons. What was sequenced was PBMCs. The receptor set was obtained from a woman aged 18-30 years in good health and CMV-seronegative. The CDR3 runs from the conserved cysteine through the conserved F or W. A D gene is named only where the DNA matches it firmly. Not every row has a clone size; where given, it reads once, few, many or a size class.

>-|-|TRBJ1-1|TRBV14
CASATGMNTEAFF
TGTGCCAGCGCCACAGGCATGAACACTGAAGCTTTCTTT
>-|-|TRBJ2-5|TRBV6-5
CASSYTGNWEETQYF
TGTGCCAGCAGTTACACAGGGAATTGGGAAGAGACCCAGTACTTC
>TRBD2|few|TRBJ2-2|TRBV9
CASSGSRDGGDTGELFF
TGTGCCAGCAGCGGTTCCCGGGACGGGGGGGACACCGGGGAGCTGTTTTTT
>-|-|TRBJ1-1|TRBV5-4
CASSLDVRGAKTEAFF
TGTGCCAGCAGCTTGGATGTTCGGGGGGCTAAGACTGAAGCTTTCTTT
>-|few|TRBJ1-5|TRBV6-5
CASSYGRGNQPQHF
TGTGCCAGCAGTTACGGCAGGGGCAATCAGCCCCAGCATTTT
>-|-|TRBJ2-2|TRBV30
CAWTPRTGELFF
TGTGCCTGGACCCCGAGGACCGGGGAGCTGTTTTTT
>-|once|TRBJ2-7|TRBV4-2
CASSRDKDYEQYF
TGTGCCAGCAGCCGGGACAAGGACTACGAGCAGTACTTC
>-|once|TRBJ2-6|TRBV28
CASSFGGKSGANVLTF
TGTGCCAGCAGTTTTGGAGGGAAATCTGGGGCCAACGTCCTGACTTTC
>TRBD2|few|TRBJ2-1|TRBV7-3
CASSWPSGGAFEDNEQFF
TGTGCCAGCAGCTGGCCAAGCGGGGGGGCCTTTGAGGACAATGAGCAGTTCTTC
>-|once|TRBJ1-1|TRBV7-6
CASSRARETEAFF
TGTGCCAGCAGCCGAGCGCGGGAGACTGAAGCTTTCTTT
>-|-|TRBJ1-2|TRBV10-2
CASSDVGAGGYTF
TGCGCCAGCAGTGACGTGGGGGCCGGTGGCTACACCTTC
>-|few|TRBJ1-2|TRBV15
CATSRDDRGYTF
TGTGCCACCAGCAGAGATGATCGGGGCTACACCTTC
>TRBD1|few|TRBJ1-1|TRBV5-3
CARSRRTGGKNLNTEAFF
TGTGCCAGAAGCCGCCGGACAGGGGGCAAAAACCTTAACACTGAAGCTTTCTTT
>-|-|TRBJ1-5|TRBV20-1
CSAGRQPQHF
TGCAGTGCCGGGAGGCAGCCCCAGCATTTT
>TRBD2|-|TRBJ2-1|TRBV27
CASSLSGGGAPYNEQFF
TGTGCCAGCAGTTTATCTGGCGGGGGGGCCCCCTACAATGAGCAGTTCTTC
>TRBD2|few|TRBJ2-3|TRBV19
CASREMATSGSADTQYF
TGTGCCAGTAGAGAAATGGCAACTAGCGGGAGTGCAGATACGCAGTATTTT
>-|few|TRBJ1-4|TRBV7-3
CASSWGRGEKLFF
TGTGCCAGCAGCTGGGGGCGCGGTGAAAAACTGTTTTTT
>-|-|TRBJ1-2|TRBV29-1
CSVDPSRARGYTF
TGCAGCGTTGATCCGTCCAGGGCTCGAGGCTACACCTTC
>TRBD1|-|TRBJ1-1|TRBV5-6
CASSSGQGQNTEAFF
TGTGCCAGCAGCTCAGGACAGGGGCAGAACACTGAAGCTTTCTTT
>-|-|TRBJ2-6|TRBV4-2
CASSQESVSGANVLTF
TGTGCCAGCAGCCAAGAATCCGTATCTGGGGCCAACGTCCTGACTTTC
>-|few|TRBJ2-7|TRBV27
CASGVGGAPYEQYF
TGTGCCAGCGGGGTTGGGGGCGCTCCCTACGAGCAGTACTTC